This passage covers 20 T cell receptor beta chains from one sample sequenced in a study of blood T cell repertoires in COVID-19. Libraries were prepared by immunoSEQ multiplex PCR; TCRdb keeps only in-frame clonotypes and omits some of them. The sample has about 88,000 clones, roughly 88% seen once. Source material: peripheral blood. The source is a woman older than 75 with acute or convalescent COVID-19.

Remarks on this clone: Other DNA sequences in the same sample also yield this CDR3. This chain links TRBV5-1 with TRBJ2-7; TRBD1 matches 11 bases. This CDR3 comprises 14 residues. Germline CDR1 and CDR2: SGHRS and YFSETQ. V shed 4 bases and J 4 bases; nucleotides not matched to a gene: 4. The CDR3 sequence: CASSPGTGGYEQYF. The CDR3 coding sequence is TGCGCCAGCAGCCCAGGGACAGGGGGGTACGAGCAGTACTTC.

The chain couples TRBV7-9 to TRBJ2-1, with 7 bases aligning to TRBD1. V gave up 2 bases and J gave up 0 bases; unmatched junction bases: 4. Germline values: CDR1 SEHNR, CDR2 FQNEAQ (reference sequence). The CDR3 is 16 residues long. The CDR3 DNA reads TGTGCCAGCAGCTTACCAGGGGGTCCCTCCTACAATGAGCAGTTCTTC. Its protein product is CASSLPGGPSYNEQFF.

This clone was seen once. Here the CDR3 reads CASSLTGAGEKLFF. The CDR3 DNA sequence: TGTGCCAGCAGCCTAACAGGGGCCGGAGAAAAACTGTTTTTT. V gene TRBV7-9 combines with J gene TRBJ1-4, with 7 bases fitting TRBD1. The V gene end was trimmed by 5 bases and the J gene end by 8 bases; junction bases not matched to a gene: 8. CDR3 length: 14 residues. Germline CDR1 and CDR2: SEHNR and FQNEAQ (reference sequence).

The gene calls are TRBV4-3 and TRBJ1-2, with D unresolved. The CDR3 has 15 amino acids. V lost 0 bases and J lost 0, with 8 bases in between. CDR1 LGHNA and CDR2 YSLEER come from the germline V gene. CDR3 loop: CASSQDSVSNYGYTF. CDR3 nucleotides: TGCGCCAGCAGCCAAGATTCAGTTTCTAACTATGGCTACACCTTC.

The genes are TRBV5-8 and TRBJ1-2; a weak D match, TRBD1 (5 bases). CDR3 length equals 13 residues. The V gene's germline CDR1 is SGHTS and CDR2 YDEGEE. The V end lost 4 bases, the J end lost 0 bases, and 7 bases lay between the germline ends. CDR3 nucleotide sequence: TGTGCCAGCAGCGCGGGACCTAACTATGGCTACACCTTC. Translated, it gives CASSAGPNYGYTF.

The chain carries TRBV11-2 and TRBJ2-1; no clear D. Trimming took off 1 base at V and 2 bases at J, with 9 bases between the two ends. The germline CDR1 and CDR2 sequences are SGHAT and FQNNGV. This CDR3 has 15 amino acids. The CDR3 loop reads CASSLARLAYNEQFF. In DNA form, the CDR3 reads TGTGCCAGCAGCTTAGCGAGGCTAGCCTACAATGAGCAGTTCTTC.

This CDR3 reads CASSLNSGRWHEQFF. The CDR3 DNA sequence: TGTGCCAGCAGTCTCAATAGCGGTAGGTGGCATGAGCAGTTCTTC. The rearrangement links TRBV27 to TRBJ2-1; D possibly corresponds to TRBD2 (6 bases). The V gene's germline CDR1 is MNHEY and CDR2 SMNVEV (reference sequence). V was trimmed by 5 bases and J by 8 bases, leaving 19 bases between them. CDR3 length: 15 amino acids.

The chain is built from TRBV2 and TRBJ1-6; TRBD1 might be the D (5 bases). Trimming removed 7 bases at V and 13 bases at J, with 17 bases between. CDR1 is SNHLY, CDR2 FYNNEI, per germline. The CDR3 sequence is 13 residues long. The CDR3: CASTSGISIPLHF. The CDR3 DNA sequence: TGTGCCAGCACTTCAGGGATATCAATTCCCCTCCACTTT.

Turning to this clone: One end of the junction varies from germline; a read error may be responsible. The V and J genes are TRBV10-3 and TRBJ1-1; D is perhaps TRBD1 (6 bases). Per germline, CDR1 ENHRY and CDR2 SYGVKD. CDR3 length: 14 amino acids. This CDR3 is CAMSEGHLNTEAFF. The CDR3, as DNA: TGTGCCATGAGTGAGGGACACTTGAACACTGAAGCTTTCTTT.

V is TRBV7-2 and J is TRBJ2-5, with 13 bases that match TRBD2. With V trimmed by 6 bases and J by 10 bases, 11 bases remained unmatched. The CDR3 consists of 15 residues. CDR1 SGHTA and CDR2 FQGNSA come from the germline V gene. CDR3 nucleotide sequence: TGTGCCAGCAGATCGGGACTAGCGGGGCCAGGGAGCCAGTACTTC. It codes for CASRSGLAGPGSQYF. The full variable domain, rest sourced from reference TRBV7-2 and TRBJ2-5, is GAGVSQSPSNKVTEKGKDVELRCDPISGHTALYWYRQSLGQGLEFLIYFQGNSAPDKSGLPSDRFSAERTGGSVSTLTIQRTQQEDSAVYLCASRSGLAGPGSQYFGPGTRLLVL.

The chain has TRBV6-5 and TRBJ1-6, with 7 bases identical to TRBD1. Germline assignment: CDR1 MNHEY and CDR2 SVGAGI. This CDR3 contains 15 residues. Trimming removed 2 bases from V and 7 bases from J; junction bases left unmatched: 5. The DNA for the CDR3 is TGTGCCAGCAGTTACGACAGGGCCGGGAATTCACCCCTCCACTTT. Translation: CASSYDRAGNSPLHF.

The V gene is TRBV7-9, the J gene TRBJ2-7; 8 nucleotides align to TRBD1. The V gene end was trimmed by 6 bases and the J gene end by 3 bases; junction bases not matched to a gene: 10. The CDR3 has 15 amino acids. CDR1 is SEHNR and CDR2 is FQNEAQ in the germline V gene (reference sequence). The CDR3 protein is CASRSRQGLVYEQYF. The CDR3 nucleotides read TGTGCCAGCAGATCCCGACAGGGGCTTGTCTACGAGCAGTACTTC.

The chain is built from TRBV27 and TRBJ1-5; possibly TRBD1 for D (5 bases). The V and J ends lost 1 base and 1 base respectively, with 11 bases between them. This CDR3 comprises 16 residues. Looked up from germline, CDR1 is MNHEY and CDR2 is SMNVEV (reference sequence). CDR3 in amino acids: CASSLWGSRSNQPQHF. Here the CDR3 DNA reads TGTGCCAGCAGTTTATGGGGCAGCAGAAGCAATCAGCCCCAGCATTTT.

The rearrangement links TRBV5-8 to TRBJ2-5; D might be TRBD1 (6 bases). Germline V gives CDR1 SGHTS, CDR2 YDEGEE. The CDR3 totals 13 residues. With 1 base removed from V and 5 bases from J, the gap between germline ends came to 9 bases. CDR3 coding DNA: TGTGCCAGCAGCTTGCGGGACATTGAGACCCAGTACTTC. It yields the protein CASSLRDIETQYF.

This chain joins TRBV7-3 and TRBJ1-5; TRBD1 matches at 7 bases. The CDR3 has 17 amino acids. The V gene end was trimmed by 2 bases and the J gene end by 0 bases; junction bases not matched to a gene: 7. Germline values: CDR1 SGHTA, CDR2 FQGTGA. The CDR3 reads CASSLGPRGFSNQPQHF. CDR3 nucleotide sequence: TGTGCCAGCAGCTTAGGCCCCAGGGGGTTTAGCAATCAGCCCCAGCATTTT. The variable domain in full, completed from reference TRBV7-3 and TRBJ1-5, reads GAGVSQTPSNKVTEKGKYVELRCDPISGHTALYWYRQSLGQGPEFLIYFQGTGAADDSGLPNDRFFAVRPEGSVSTLKIQRTERGDSAVYLCASSLGPRGFSNQPQHFGDGTRLSIL.

This chain links TRBV5-4 with TRBJ2-1, with D unresolved. CDR1 and CDR2 (germline): SGHNT, YYREEE (reference sequence). The V end was cut by 4 bases, the J end by 9 bases, with 17 bases between. The CDR3 is made up of 14 amino acids. CDR3 loop: CASSVRFRPGEQFF. In DNA form, the CDR3 reads TGTGCCAGCAGCGTGAGGTTTCGGCCTGGTGAGCAGTTCTTC.

This clone was picked up a small number of times. This chain uses TRBV24-1 with TRBJ2-1, with 7 bases matching TRBD2. CDR3 length: 16 residues. The junction had 13 bases not matched to a gene; V was cut back by 5 bases and J by 7 bases. CDR1 KGHDR and CDR2 SFDVKD come from the germline V gene. The DNA of the CDR3 is TGTGCCACCAGTGTGCTGGGGGGGGGTCCGACAAATGAGCAGTTCTTC. This translates into CATSVLGGGPTNEQFF.

CDR3 bases: TGTGCCAGCAGGACAACAGGGCAGGCTAACTATGGCTACACCTTC. Protein sequence: CASRTTGQANYGYTF. The V call is TRBV28, the J call TRBJ1-2, with D possibly matching TRBD1 (6 bases). The CDR3 covers 15 residues. Trimming took off 6 bases at V and 0 bases at J, with 14 bases between the two ends. Germline V gives CDR1 MDHEN, CDR2 SYDVKM.

This chain links TRBV24-1 with TRBJ2-2; TRBD1 matches at 12 bases. J lost 7 bases, V lost 7 bases, and 6 bases had no gene match. This CDR3 contains 15 residues. The germline CDR1 and CDR2 sequences are KGHDR and SFDVKD. The CDR3 sequence: CATRGTGGAVGELFF. The CDR3, as DNA: TGTGCCACCAGAGGGACAGGGGGCGCAGTCGGGGAGCTGTTTTTT.

The V gene is TRBV14, the J gene TRBJ2-3; TRBD1 matches 7 bases. This CDR3 comprises 16 residues. Germline values: CDR1 SGHDN, CDR2 FVKESK. V lost 2 bases to trimming and J lost 2 bases; unmatched junction nucleotides: 7. In nucleotides, the CDR3 is TGTGCCAGCAGCCAAACGGCAGGGGGTTCCACAGATACGCAGTATTTT. Its protein product is CASSQTAGGSTDTQYF.